What follows describes a single TCR beta chain. It has no known antigen specificity. Base qualities are not provided; no much larger clone lies one nucleotide away. At the junction V is shortened by 4 bases and J by 1 base, with 8 bases in between. The CDR3 covers 13 residues, taking in both the cysteine and the phenylalanine. Of all the DNA, just the CDR3 is kept, 39 bases in frame from base 1. CDR1 and CDR2 (ENHRY, SYGVKD) derive from the germline V gene. This record belongs to a study of T-cell memory formation after mild COVID-19 (dated by TCRdb to the early 2020s). General notes on the study: TCR sequence clusters from the two donors were found to be largely donor specific. In two donors, T-cell clones that expanded and contracted after mild COVID-19 were followed by sequencing TCRalpha and TCRbeta repertoires longitudinally. The cohort was made up of two young adult volunteers, one female and one male, who were previously healthy.

Ficoll-Paque density gradient centrifugation was used to isolate PBMCs. Sequenced using an Illumina NovaSeq 6000. Using 5'RACE with constant-segment primers, TCRalpha and TCRbeta cDNA libraries were constructed, with sample barcodes and unique molecular identifiers added in the process. RNA was extracted from every sample with Trizol reagent. Amplification of the libraries took two PCR steps, and the second step added a second sample barcode plus Illumina TruSeq adapters. Sequencing of the libraries was done on an Illumina NovaSeq, producing 2 x 150 bp paired-end reads. As for the authors' bioinformatics: Demultiplexing of reads and collapsing into UMI-guided consensus sequences were performed with migec v1.2.7. Using mixcr v2.1.11, UMI consensuses were aligned to TRA and TRB V and J templates and then assembled into clonotypes. Clonotypes were classified as expanded or contracted when called significant by both edgeR and NoisET, with noise models trained on biological replicates. For edgeR calls, the cutoffs were a false discovery rate-adjusted p below 0.01 and a log2 fold-change threshold of 1. PCA with hierarchical clustering of max-normalized trajectories of the 1000 most abundant clonotypes was used as exploratory dynamics analysis. Separately sequenced CD4+ and CD8+ repertoires were used to assign the CD4 or CD8 phenotype of responding clones. The public reads were run again by TCRdb, first through fastp at Q25 and then through MiXCR, and only productive beta chains were kept. All rows with the same CDR3 protein become a single entry with the most common DNA and genes. The V and J calls were determined by TCRdb, not by the authors. The table for this sample lists 450,000 or so distinct CDR3 sequences; over 15% of them were counted only once. 8.4% of the sample is in the top ten clones.

The full study reports these points: The study included only a couple of mild cases, and larger cohorts that include severe cases with pre-infection samples were judged to be necessary. Balanced CD4/CD8 phenotypes were observed for clones contracting from day 15 to 85, whereas a bias towards CD4+ was observed for a second wave of clones expanding from day 15 to 37. The detection of some responding clones in pre-infection memory suggests that pre-existing cross-reactive memory T cells joined the SARS-CoV-2 response. SARS-CoV-2 specificity of the second-wave clones peaking on day 37 was not confirmed. Contracting CD4+ clones were found mainly in CM and EM memory subsets, while CD8+ clones were enriched in EMRA.

The receptor's source is an adult woman who had mild COVID-19 (a few samples of this study predate the infection). The sample titles of this study are shuffled in the database, so cell type and time point are left out; the donor was told from shared clones. The sample taken for sequencing was PBMCs or a T cell subset sorted from them (not recorded which). The rearranged segments are TRBV10-3 and TRBJ2-7, with no confidently assigned D gene. In nucleotides, the sequence is TGTGCCATCAGTGGAACAGAATCCTACGAGCAGTACTTC. It codes for CAISGTESYEQYF.